The rows below give T cell receptor beta chains drawn from one sample of a study of cytomegalovirus exposure and HLA in healthy donors. Method: immunoSEQ multiplex PCR; TCRdb's copy keeps in-frame clones and lacks some. The data contain over 80,000 clones, around 79% of them seen just once; the ten biggest clones take up about 6%. Sequenced: PBMCs. Receptors were obtained from a female donor in good health and CMV-seronegative. Both conserved end residues are part of each CDR3. The D gene is left open where the match is weak.

j_gene,v_gene,d_gene,CDR3aa,CDR3nt
TRBJ1-5,TRBV9,NA,CASNRGDNQPQHF,TGTGCCAGCAATCGGGGGGACAATCAGCCCCAGCATTTT
TRBJ1-2,TRBV18,NA,CASSPIDRPWDGYTF,TGTGCCAGCTCACCTATAGACAGGCCGTGGGATGGCTACACCTTC
TRBJ1-1,TRBV19,NA,CASSPGFPMNTEAFF,TGTGCCAGTAGTCCGGGGTTCCCCATGAACACTGAAGCTTTCTTT
TRBJ1-4,TRBV30,NA,CAWSFTGLGKLFF,TGTGCCTGGAGTTTTACAGGGCTCGGGAAACTGTTTTTT
TRBJ1-3,TRBV6-1,NA,CASSEGRPLSGNTIYF,TGTGCCAGCAGTGAGGGCCGTCCTCTCTCTGGAAACACCATATATTTT
TRBJ2-1,TRBV6-5,TRBD1,CASSPTGGFYNEQFF,TGTGCCAGCAGCCCGACAGGGGGATTCTACAATGAGCAGTTCTTC
TRBJ2-5,TRBV28,TRBD2,CASSSVAGGYQETQYF,TGTGCCAGCAGTTCGGTAGCGGGGGGATACCAAGAGACCCAGTACTTC
TRBJ2-1,TRBV11-2,NA,CASSTGNEQFF,TGTGCCAGCAGCACAGGGAATGAGCAGTTCTTC
TRBJ1-4,TRBV6-5,NA,CASSPRRANEKLFF,TGTGCCAGCAGTCCCCGACGGGCTAATGAAAAACTGTTTTTT
TRBJ1-2,TRBV28,TRBD1,CASLLGQGYGYTF,TGTGCCAGCTTGCTGGGACAGGGGTATGGCTACACCTTC